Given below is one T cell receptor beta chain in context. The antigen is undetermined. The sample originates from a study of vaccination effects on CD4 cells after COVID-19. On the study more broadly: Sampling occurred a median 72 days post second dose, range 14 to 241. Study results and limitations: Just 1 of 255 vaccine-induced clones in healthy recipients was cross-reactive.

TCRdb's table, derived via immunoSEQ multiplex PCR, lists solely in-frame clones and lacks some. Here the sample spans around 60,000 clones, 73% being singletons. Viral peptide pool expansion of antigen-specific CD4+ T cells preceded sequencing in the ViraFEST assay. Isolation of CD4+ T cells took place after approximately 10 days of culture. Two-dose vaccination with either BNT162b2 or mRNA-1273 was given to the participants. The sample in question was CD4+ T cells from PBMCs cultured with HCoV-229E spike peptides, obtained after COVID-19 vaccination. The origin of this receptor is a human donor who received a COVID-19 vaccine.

CDR3 region: CASSQGAEETQYF. In DNA, the CDR3 is TGTGCCAGCAGTCAGGGGGCTGAGGAGACCCAGTACTTC. This chain connects TRBV28 to TRBJ2-5; 8 nucleotides align to TRBD1. V lost 5 bases and J lost 5; bases outside the gene matches: 4. CDR1 MDHEN and CDR2 SYDVKM come from the germline V gene. The CDR3 loop spans 13 amino acids.